The next 3 T cell receptor beta chains were all read from a single sample in a study of OX40 agonist ivuxolimab in advanced cancers. The library was built by means of the immunoSEQ multiplex PCR assay. In its TCRdb copy, this immuneACCESS table keeps in-frame sequences only and misses some clones. Where compared with another copy, unresolved V genes explain less than half of these, and the others have no known cause. The sample yields over 70,000 clones; roughly 78% were counted once. The top ten clonotypes cover about 5.4% of the sample. Sample: CD4+ or CD8+ T cells sorted from blood, taken in a trial of the OX40 agonist ivuxolimab. Every receptor here comes from an adult with an advanced solid tumor such as melanoma, head and neck, liver or kidney cancer.

The chain is built from TRBV7-9 and TRBJ1-6; D is unclear. Germline V gene lookup returns CDR1 SEHNR and CDR2 FQNEAQ (reference sequence). V gave up 6 bases and J gave up 8 bases, with 14 bases separating them. This CDR3 region has 14 residues. The CDR3 DNA sequence: TGTGCCAGCAGAGCGGGCCTGAAGGATTCACCCCTCCACTTT. It yields the protein CASRAGLKDSPLHF.

This clone was seen a single time. This CDR3 reads CASLPRGNQPQHF. The CDR3 DNA sequence: TGTGCCAGCCTCCCGAGGGGCAATCAGCCCCAGCATTTT. J is TRBJ1-5 and V is TRBV28; D gene uncertain. The germline gives CDR1 MDHEN, CDR2 SYDVKM. The CDR3 totals 13 residues. V was pared by 8 bases and J by 2 bases, with 10 bases between.

CDR3 residues: CASSPPGTSNEKLFF. CDR3 in DNA: TGTGCCAGCAGTCCCCCCGGGACCTCTAATGAAAAACTGTTTTTT. J is TRBJ1-4 and V is TRBV28; D may be TRBD1 (5 bases). V was trimmed by 5 bases and J by 3 bases, leaving 13 bases between them. Germline V gives CDR1 MDHEN, CDR2 SYDVKM. The CDR3 length is 15 residues.